The source of this TCR beta chain is a study of cytomegalovirus exposure and HLA in healthy donors. With 60 Vbeta and 13 Jbeta primers, the PCR was carried out. Profiling relied on immunoSEQ multiplex PCR, and the TCRdb table lists in-frame clones only, not all of them. The top ten hold about 10% of the sample, which has about 37,000 clones, roughly 79% seen once. Sequenced sample: PBMCs. This TCR came from a woman in her thirties or forties in good health and CMV-seronegative.

CDR3 protein: CASSYSPRAQPQHF. For the CDR3, the DNA is TGTGCCAGCAGTTACAGCCCCAGGGCTCAGCCCCAGCATTTT. The V call is TRBV6-6, the J call TRBJ1-5; possibly TRBD1 for D (5 bases). V lost 2 bases and J 6 bases, leaving 11 bases between the germline ends. Germline CDR1 is MNHNY and CDR2 is SVGAGI (reference sequence). The length of the CDR3 is 14 residues.